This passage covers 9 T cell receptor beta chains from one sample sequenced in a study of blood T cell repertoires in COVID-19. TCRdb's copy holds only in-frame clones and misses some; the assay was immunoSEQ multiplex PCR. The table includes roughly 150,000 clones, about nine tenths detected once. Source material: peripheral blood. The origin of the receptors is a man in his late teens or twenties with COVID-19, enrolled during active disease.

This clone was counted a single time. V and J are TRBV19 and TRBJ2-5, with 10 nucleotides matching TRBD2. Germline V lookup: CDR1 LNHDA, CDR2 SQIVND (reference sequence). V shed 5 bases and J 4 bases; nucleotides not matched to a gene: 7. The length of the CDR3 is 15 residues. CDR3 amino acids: CASSASGRARETQYF. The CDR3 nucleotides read TGTGCCAGTAGTGCCAGCGGGAGGGCCAGAGAGACCCAGTACTTC.

The CDR3 DNA reads TGTGCCACCAGCGGGGGCGGGAGCAGGGCCAACACCATATATTTT. Amino acid sequence: CATSGGGSRANTIYF. J is TRBJ1-3 and V is TRBV15, with D tentatively TRBD1 (6 bases). CDR3 length equals 15 residues. Deletions cut 5 bases from V and 7 bases from J, with 18 bases between. Germline CDR1 reads LNHNV; CDR2 reads YYDKDF (reference sequence).

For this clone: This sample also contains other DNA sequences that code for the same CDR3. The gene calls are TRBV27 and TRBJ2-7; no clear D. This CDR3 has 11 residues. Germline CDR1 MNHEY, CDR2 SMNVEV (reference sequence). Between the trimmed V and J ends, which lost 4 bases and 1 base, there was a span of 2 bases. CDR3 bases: TGTGCCAGCAGTTCTTCCTACGAGCAGTACTTC. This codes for CASSSSYEQYF.

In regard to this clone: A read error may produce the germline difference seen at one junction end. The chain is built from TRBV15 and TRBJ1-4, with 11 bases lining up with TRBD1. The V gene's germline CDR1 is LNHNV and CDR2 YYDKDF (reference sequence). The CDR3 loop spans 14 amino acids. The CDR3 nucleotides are TGTGCCACCAGCGACCGGGACAGGGGGGAAAAACTGCTTTTT. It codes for CATSDRDRGEKLLF. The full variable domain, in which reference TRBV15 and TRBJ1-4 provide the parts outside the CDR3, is DAMVIQNPRYQVTQFGKPVTLSCSQTLNHNVMYWYQQKSSQAPKLLFHYYDKDFNNEADTPDNFQSRRPNTSFCFLDIRSPGLGDTAMYLCATSDRDRGEKLLFGSGTQLSVL.

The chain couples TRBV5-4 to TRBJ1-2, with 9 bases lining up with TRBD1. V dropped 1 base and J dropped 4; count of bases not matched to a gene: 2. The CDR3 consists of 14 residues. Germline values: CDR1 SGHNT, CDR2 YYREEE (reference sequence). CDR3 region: CASSLTGGVYGYTF. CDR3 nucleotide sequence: TGTGCCAGCAGCTTGACAGGGGGCGTCTATGGCTACACCTTC. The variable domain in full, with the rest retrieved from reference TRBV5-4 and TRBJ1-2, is ETGVTQSPTHLIKTRGQQVTLRCSSQSGHNTVSWYQQALGQGPQFIFQYYREEENGRGNFPPRFSGLQFPNYSSELNVNALELDDSALYLCASSLTGGVYGYTFGSGTRLTVV.

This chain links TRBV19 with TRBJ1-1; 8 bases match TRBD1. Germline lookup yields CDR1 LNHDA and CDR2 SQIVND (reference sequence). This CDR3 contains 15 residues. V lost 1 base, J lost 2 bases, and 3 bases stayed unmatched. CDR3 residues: CASSIATGGNTEAFF. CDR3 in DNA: TGTGCCAGTAGTATAGCCACAGGGGGAAACACTGAAGCTTTCTTT.

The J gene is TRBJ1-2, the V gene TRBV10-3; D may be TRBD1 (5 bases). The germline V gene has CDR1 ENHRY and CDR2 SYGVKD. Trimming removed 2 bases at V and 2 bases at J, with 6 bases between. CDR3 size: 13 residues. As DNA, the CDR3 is TGTGCCATCAGTGAGGGGGGGAACTATGGCTACACCTTC. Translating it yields CAISEGGNYGYTF.

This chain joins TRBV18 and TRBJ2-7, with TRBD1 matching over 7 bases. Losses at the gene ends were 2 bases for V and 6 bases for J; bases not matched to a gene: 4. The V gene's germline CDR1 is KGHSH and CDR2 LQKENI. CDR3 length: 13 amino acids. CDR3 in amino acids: CASSPGTAPEQYF. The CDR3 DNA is TGTGCCAGCTCACCAGGGACAGCCCCCGAGCAGTACTTC.

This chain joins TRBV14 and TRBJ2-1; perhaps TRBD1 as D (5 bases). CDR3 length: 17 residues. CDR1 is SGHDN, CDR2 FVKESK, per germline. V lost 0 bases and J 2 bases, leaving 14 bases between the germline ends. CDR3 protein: CASSQDFWGGTYNEQFF. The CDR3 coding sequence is TGTGCCAGCAGCCAAGATTTCTGGGGCGGAACCTACAATGAGCAGTTCTTC.